The next 14 T cell receptor beta chains were all read from a single sample in a study of T cell responses to AZD1222 COVID-19 vaccine. The table came from immunoSEQ multiplex PCR; TCRdb's copy has only in-frame clones and leaves some out. The sample includes about 130,000 clones, roughly 90% of them seen just once. Sequences were derived from peripheral blood, sampled on day 0 of AZD1222 vaccination. The receptor set was obtained from an adult in good health.

This clone was found once. The chain employs TRBV13 and TRBJ2-4; 8 positions agree with TRBD1. The CDR3 consists of 17 residues. V dropped 5 bases and J dropped 8; count of bases not matched to a gene: 17. Germline V gene data show CDR1 as PRHDT and CDR2 as FYEKMQ (reference sequence). The CDR3 nucleotides read TGTGCCAGCAGCCTATTACAGGGGGAGTTAGCCGCGGACATTCAGTACTTC. Its translation: CASSLLQGELAADIQYF.

The rearrangement joins TRBV15 to TRBJ2-6; D might be TRBD2 (5 bases). The CDR3 consists of 14 residues. Trimming pared 9 bases from V and 1 base from J, leaving 10 bases between. Per germline, CDR1 LNHNV and CDR2 YYDKDF (reference sequence). The CDR3 spells CATDRDSGANVLTF. DNA of the CDR3: TGTGCCACGGACCGGGATTCTGGGGCCAACGTCCTGACTTTC.

The V and J genes are TRBV18 and TRBJ1-1, with D perhaps TRBD1 (5 bases). Germline V CDR1 and CDR2: KGHSH, LQKENI. The ends were cut back, 0 bases at V and 4 bases at J, with 15 bases in the middle. CDR3 length: 16 residues. CDR3 sequence reads: CASSPPGLWGSTEAFF. CDR3 sequence (DNA): TGTGCCAGCTCACCACCGGGGTTATGGGGGAGCACTGAAGCTTTCTTT.

The J gene is TRBJ2-1, the V gene TRBV15, with TRBD2 matching 9 bases. The V gene's germline CDR1 is LNHNV and CDR2 YYDKDF (reference sequence). The V gene end was trimmed by 8 bases and the J gene end by 0 bases; junction bases not matched to a gene: 5. The CDR3 is 15 amino acids. CDR3 bases: TGTGCCACCGGGACTAGCCGAAACTCCTACAATGAGCAGTTCTTC. Translation: CATGTSRNSYNEQFF.

The chain uses TRBV7-8 and TRBJ2-5; D remains unclear. Germline V gene data show CDR1 as SGHVS and CDR2 as FQNEAQ. The ends were cut back, 5 bases at V and 2 bases at J, with 3 bases in the middle. The CDR3 consists of 11 residues. CDR3 DNA sequence: TGTGCCAGCAGCGCGCAAGAGACCCAGTACTTC. This codes for CASSAQETQYF.

The chain links TRBV2 to TRBJ1-5; D is undetermined. Trimming pared 7 bases from V and 4 bases from J, leaving 8 bases between. Germline CDR1 and CDR2: SNHLY and FYNNEI. The CDR3 loop spans 12 amino acids. The CDR3 here is CASMGVNQPQHF. In nucleotides, the CDR3 is TGTGCCAGCATGGGAGTAAATCAGCCCCAGCATTTT.

The chain is built from TRBV6-5 and TRBJ2-7; D is unresolved. This CDR3 contains 13 residues. Germline V lookup: CDR1 MNHEY, CDR2 SVGAGI. Deletions cut 2 bases from V and 6 bases from J, with 11 bases between. Here the CDR3 DNA reads TGTGCCAGCAGTTACAGCCTCTGGGGCGAGCAGTACTTC. Protein: CASSYSLWGEQYF.

The chain combines TRBV9 with TRBJ1-6; D is uncertain. CDR1 SGDLS and CDR2 YYNGEE come from the germline V gene. The CDR3 has 16 amino acids. Trimming left V 0 bases short and J 10 bases short, with 17 bases between. The DNA for the CDR3 is TGTGCCAGCAGCGTAGCTTTTGATTCCGCGAACTCACCCCTCCACTTT. Its protein is CASSVAFDSANSPLHF.

The sample holds one count of this clone. V usage is TRBV9 and J usage is TRBJ1-3; D ambiguous. This CDR3 has 16 residues. Germline lookup yields CDR1 SGDLS and CDR2 YYNGEE. V lost 3 bases and J 3 bases, leaving 16 bases between the germline ends. The CDR3 sequence is CASSGLRGFGGNTIYF. As DNA, the CDR3 is TGTGCCAGCAGCGGCCTCCGAGGGTTCGGTGGAAACACCATATATTTT.

The rearrangement links TRBV9 to TRBJ2-1; 13 positions match TRBD2. The V gene's germline CDR1 is SGDLS and CDR2 YYNGEE. The CDR3 is 14 residues long. V lost 4 bases, J lost 10 bases, and 5 bases stayed unmatched. CDR3 DNA: TGTGCCAGCAGCTCGGGACTAGCGGGACTAGAGCAGTTCTTC. Protein product: CASSSGLAGLEQFF.

The chain couples TRBV6-2 or TRBV6-3 to TRBJ1-1; 7 bases agree with TRBD1. CDR3 length equals 14 residues. V lost 2 bases, J lost 5 bases, and 5 bases stayed unmatched. The germline gives CDR1 MNHEY, CDR2 SVGEGT. CDR3 nucleotides: TGTGCCAGCAGTTACCCAGGGGGAAGAACTGAAGCTTTCTTT. This codes for CASSYPGGRTEAFF.

This clone has only one observation. The chain combines TRBV28 with TRBJ2-7; TRBD2 agrees at 8 bases. Trimming took 3 bases from V and 3 from J; bases not matched to a gene: 13. Per the germline V gene, CDR1 is MDHEN and CDR2 is SYDVKM. The CDR3 extends over 17 amino acids. The CDR3 region has the DNA TGTGCCAGCAGTTTTCTTCTCCCTAAGCGGGGGAACTACGAGCAGTACTTC. This encodes CASSFLLPKRGNYEQYF.

The chain uses TRBV11-3 and TRBJ2-7; the D gene is possibly TRBD2 (5 bases). The V gene lost 0 bases and the J gene lost 6 bases, with 9 bases spanning the gap. Germline V CDR1 and CDR2: SGHNT, YENEEA. This CDR3 is built from 13 residues. CDR3 loop: CASSLDEGREQYF. CDR3 in DNA: TGTGCCAGCAGCTTAGATGAGGGCCGCGAGCAGTACTTC.

The count of this clone is one. This rearrangement joins TRBV4-1 to TRBJ1-5, with a tentative D call TRBD1 (6 bases). CDR1 MGHRA and CDR2 YSYEKL come from the germline V gene. With 3 bases removed from V and 5 bases from J, the gap between germline ends came to 14 bases. This CDR3 comprises 15 residues. The CDR3 nucleotides are TGCGCCAGCAGCCAGACAGGCCGGTGGGATCAGCCCCAGCATTTT. Amino acids: CASSQTGRWDQPQHF.